These T cell receptor beta chains were read from a single sample in a study of blood T cell repertoires in COVID-19. The method was immunoSEQ multiplex PCR; TCRdb's version includes in-frame clones alone and lacks a portion of them. In the table there are about 410,000 clones, under 90% of which are singletons. The sample consisted of PBMCs or T cells enriched from blood (not recorded which). The receptors here all came from a woman aged 30 to 39 who had recovered from COVID-19. CDR3s include the opening cysteine and the closing phenylalanine or tryptophan. A D gene is named only where the DNA matches it firmly. Not all rows give a size; the values are once, few, many and, for expanded clones, a class.

v_gene,abundance,d_gene,j_gene,CDR3aa,CDR3nt
TRBV5-4,.,.,TRBJ2-1,CASVAAQGAYNEQFF,TGTGCCAGCGTCGCAGCACAGGGCGCCTACAATGAGCAGTTCTTC
TRBV6-6,.,TRBD1,TRBJ1-1,CASSPQGAQNTEAFF,TGTGCCAGCAGTCCCCAGGGGGCGCAGAACACTGAAGCTTTCTTT
TRBV6-6,.,TRBD1,TRBJ1-2,CASRARGRTF,TGTGCCAGCAGAGCTAGGGGGCGTACCTTC
TRBV29-1,few,TRBD1,TRBJ2-7,CSVDGAGTGEYEQYF,TGCAGCGTTGACGGAGCAGGGACAGGGGAATACGAGCAGTACTTC
TRBV15,.,TRBD1,TRBJ1-3,CATSTPSPTGVGNTIYF,TGTGCCACCAGCACTCCTTCACCGACAGGGGTTGGAAACACCATATATTTT
TRBV2,.,TRBD1,TRBJ1-2,CASSVDRGANYGYTF,TGTGCCAGCAGTGTTGACAGGGGCGCTAACTATGGCTACACCTTC
TRBV11-2,.,TRBD2,TRBJ2-5,CASSFSGRETQYF,TGTGCCAGCAGCTTCAGCGGGAGAGAGACCCAGTACTTC
TRBV6-1,once,.,TRBJ1-5,CASSDRQGQPQHF,TGTGCCAGCAGTGACAGGCAGGGCCAGCCCCAGCATTTT
TRBV5-1,.,TRBD1,TRBJ2-2,CASSRGTGTTGELFF,TGCGCCAGCAGCCGGGGGACAGGGACCACCGGGGAGCTGTTTTTT
TRBV5-6,.,.,TRBJ2-2,CASRNRYTGELFF,TGTGCCAGCAGAAACAGATACACCGGGGAGCTGTTTTTT